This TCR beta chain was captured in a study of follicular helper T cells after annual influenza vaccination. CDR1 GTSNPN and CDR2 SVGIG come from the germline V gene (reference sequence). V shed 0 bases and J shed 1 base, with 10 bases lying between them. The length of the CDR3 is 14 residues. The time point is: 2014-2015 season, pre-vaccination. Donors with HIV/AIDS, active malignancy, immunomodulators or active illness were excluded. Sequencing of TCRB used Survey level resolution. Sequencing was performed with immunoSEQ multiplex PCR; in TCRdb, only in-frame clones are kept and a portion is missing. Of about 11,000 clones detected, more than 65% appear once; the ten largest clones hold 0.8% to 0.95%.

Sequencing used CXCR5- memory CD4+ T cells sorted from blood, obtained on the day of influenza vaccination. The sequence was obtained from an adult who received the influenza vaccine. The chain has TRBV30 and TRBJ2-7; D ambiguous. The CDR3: CAWSVNALSYEQYF. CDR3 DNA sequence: TGTGCCTGGAGTGTAAATGCCCTTTCCTACGAGCAGTACTTC.